One sample yielded the 30 T cell receptor beta chains listed below, sequenced in a study of post-analysis software for immune sequencing data. Whole-study findings and limits: TRBV5-6, TRBV5-1 and TRBV20-1 belonged to a set of about five TRBV segments that were more frequent in patients than controls.

These receptors have no identified antigens. The TCR beta cDNA libraries contained unique molecular identifiers. Via MiXCR, TCRdb re-called the PCR reads, giving one row per CDR3 protein. Of roughly 410,000 distinct CDR3 sequences listed, roughly 35% are singletons. Material for sequencing was blood. The receptors stem from a girl aged 5 to 17 with multiple sclerosis.

This chain uses TRBV5-1 with TRBJ2-7, with TRBD2 identical over 8 bases. The CDR3 is 15 amino acids. V lost 4 bases and J lost 4; bases outside the gene matches: 10. CDR1 and CDR2 (germline): SGHRS, YFSETQ. For the CDR3, the DNA is TGCGCCAGCAGCGAAACGGGGGGGCCACGGTACGAGCAGTACTTC. Residues: CASSETGGPRYEQYF.

This clonotype was seen a handful of times. CDR3 in amino acids: CASSVGPLAGKTQYF. The CDR3 region has the DNA TGTGCCAGCAGCGTAGGGCCTCTGGCAGGGAAGACCCAGTACTTC. The V gene is TRBV9, the J gene TRBJ2-5; D may be TRBD1 (5 bases). Trimming stripped 0 bases from V and 6 bases from J, with 15 bases between. CDR1 and CDR2 (germline): SGDLS, YYNGEE. This CDR3 comprises 15 residues.

The rearrangement links TRBV6-5 to TRBJ2-5; D perhaps matches TRBD2 (6 bases). The germline V and J ends were trimmed by 5 bases and 4 bases, with 14 bases remaining between them. This CDR3 contains 14 residues. From germline, CDR1 is MNHEY and CDR2 SVGAGI. The CDR3: CASSPSTSGETQYF. The CDR3 nucleotides are TGTGCCAGCAGTCCGTCGACTAGTGGAGAGACCCAGTACTTC.

The CDR3 is CASAKTGQDQEQYF. The CDR3 nucleotides read TGCGCCAGCGCTAAAACAGGCCAAGATCAAGAGCAGTACTTC. The chain combines TRBV5-1 with TRBJ2-7, with TRBD1 as a possible D gene (5 bases). The V gene lost 7 bases and the J gene lost 7 bases, with 21 bases spanning the gap. Per the germline V gene, CDR1 is SGHRS and CDR2 is YFSETQ. The CDR3 extends over 14 amino acids.

The chain employs TRBV12-3 or TRBV12-4 and TRBJ2-1, with D perhaps TRBD2 (5 bases). The CDR3 runs 13 residues. V lost 3 bases and J 6 bases, leaving 9 bases between the germline ends. The CDR3 DNA is TGTGCCAGCAGTTTTGGACTTTTCAATGAGCAGTTCTTC. Amino acids: CASSFGLFNEQFF.

The chain joins TRBV6-5 to TRBJ1-5, with D maybe TRBD1 (6 bases). The CDR3 has 14 amino acids. CDR1 and CDR2 from the germline V gene are MNHEY and SVGAGI. V was clipped by 0 bases and J by 7 bases, with 10 bases between them. The CDR3 bases are TGTGCCAGCAGTTACTCGGGCAGGGGACAGCCCCAGCATTTT. Protein product: CASSYSGRGQPQHF.

The gene calls are TRBV6-2 or TRBV6-3 and TRBJ2-7, with 8 bases identical to TRBD2. This CDR3 region has 13 residues. V lost 4 bases to trimming and J lost 4 bases; unmatched junction nucleotides: 3. CDR1 is MNHEY and CDR2 is SVGEGT in the germline V gene. The CDR3 loop is CASSSGGRYEQYF. The CDR3 DNA is TGTGCCAGCAGTTCGGGAGGGAGGTACGAGCAGTACTTC.

The CDR3: CASSYQVYGYTF. In DNA, the CDR3 is TGTGCCAGCAGCTACCAGGTTTATGGCTACACCTTC. The chain employs TRBV7-2 and TRBJ1-2; D gene unclear. Trimming shortened V by 4 bases and J by 5 bases, and 8 bases separated the two germline ends. CDR1 is SGHTA and CDR2 is FQGNSA in the germline V gene. The CDR3 extends over 12 amino acids.

The chain uses TRBV20-1 and TRBJ2-7, with 9 bases identical to TRBD1. The CDR3 is 14 residues long. CDR1 DFQATT and CDR2 SNEGSKA come from the germline V gene (reference sequence). The junction had 7 bases not matched to a gene; V was cut back by 5 bases and J by 2 bases. This chain's CDR3 is CSADGTGTTYEQYF. The CDR3 DNA reads TGCAGTGCTGACGGGACAGGGACGACCTACGAGCAGTACTTC.

The J gene is TRBJ2-7, the V gene TRBV6-6; tentatively, D is TRBD1 (5 bases). V was pared by 4 bases and J by 0 bases, with 10 bases between. This CDR3 region has 14 residues. Per germline, CDR1 MNHNY and CDR2 SVGAGI (reference sequence). As DNA, the CDR3 is TGTGCCAGCAGTTTCCGACAGTTCTCCTACGAGCAGTACTTC. Residues: CASSFRQFSYEQYF.

In its sample, this clonotype was seen a few times. The chain joins TRBV7-8 to TRBJ1-2, with D possibly being TRBD1 (5 bases). V gave up 4 bases and J gave up 4 bases, with 10 bases separating them. Germline-derived CDR1 and CDR2 are SGHVS and FQNEAQ. This CDR3 contains 13 residues. The CDR3 spells CASSSRGGYGYTF. The CDR3 bases are TGTGCCAGCAGCTCACGGGGGGGCTATGGCTACACCTTC.

CDR3 protein: CASRTGGRDTQYF. CDR3 DNA sequence: TGTGCCAGTAGGACAGGGGGCAGGGATACGCAGTATTTT. V and J are TRBV2 and TRBJ2-3; 11 nucleotides agree with TRBD1. Germline CDR1 and CDR2: SNHLY and FYNNEI. The length of the CDR3 is 13 residues. V trimming: 9 bases; J trimming: 6 bases; junction bases outside the gene matches: 5.

The chain has TRBV7-8 and TRBJ1-2; 7 nucleotides line up with TRBD1. Germline V gene lookup returns CDR1 SGHVS and CDR2 FQNEAQ. The CDR3 is made up of 17 amino acids. The V segment lost 0 bases and the J segment 4 bases; nucleotides outside the gene matches: 11. For the CDR3, the DNA is TGTGCCAGCAGCTTAGCGAAAGGTTCAGGACAGGTCTATGGCTACACCTTC. It encodes CASSLAKGSGQVYGYTF. The full variable domain, in which reference TRBV7-8 and TRBJ1-2 provide the parts outside the CDR3, is GAGVSQSPRYKVAKRGQDVALRCDPISGHVSLFWYQQALGQGPEFLTYFQNEAQLDKSGLPSDRFFAERPEGSVSTLKIQRTQQEDSAVYLCASSLAKGSGQVYGYTFGSGTRLTVV.

V gene TRBV12-3 or TRBV12-4 combines with J gene TRBJ1-2; D gene uncertain. The CDR3 length is 13 residues. V lost 5 bases and J lost 4, with 11 bases in between. CDR3 loop: CASSRSSTYGYTF. The CDR3, as DNA: TGTGCCAGCAGTCGATCTAGCACCTATGGCTACACCTTC.

This clonotype was observed a handful of times. The chain is built from TRBV7-9 and TRBJ1-1, with a weak D call TRBD1 (6 bases). This CDR3 has 14 amino acids. Trimming took off 1 base at V and 1 base at J, with 7 bases between the two ends. Germline loops: CDR1 SEHNR, CDR2 FQNEAQ (reference sequence). The CDR3: CASSLETGNTEAFF. In nucleotides, the CDR3 is TGTGCCAGCAGCTTAGAGACAGGGAACACTGAAGCTTTCTTT.

This sequence joins TRBV5-1 and TRBJ1-1; D uncertain. Trimming removed 0 bases from V and 4 bases from J, with 16 bases in between. Germline CDR1 is SGHRS and CDR2 is YFSETQ. The CDR3 length is 16 residues. CDR3 in DNA: TGCGCCAGCAGCTTGGAAGTGGGCAACCTTGCCACTGAAGCTTTCTTT. This sequence encodes CASSLEVGNLATEAFF. Full variable domain (missing parts from reference TRBV5-1 and TRBJ1-1): KAGVTQTPRYLIKTRGQQVTLSCSPISGHRSVSWYQQTPGQGLQFLFEYFSETQRNKGNFPGRFSGRQFSNSRSEMNVSTLELGDSALYLCASSLEVGNLATEAFFGQGTRLTVV.

This clonotype has just a few counts. The CDR3 protein is CASSLDRSGANVLTF. CDR3 in DNA: TGTGCCAGCAGTCTTGATCGCTCTGGGGCCAACGTCCTGACTTTC. This chain links TRBV6-5 with TRBJ2-6, with D hard to call. The V gene's germline CDR1 is MNHEY and CDR2 SVGAGI. Between the trimmed V and J ends, which lost 5 bases and 0 bases, there was a span of 8 bases. CDR3 length equals 15 residues.

A note on this clonotype: Since the CDR3 does not end with the conserved phenylalanine or tryptophan, this likely comes from a read error. The chain recombines TRBV29-1 with TRBJ2-1; D is tentatively TRBD1 or TRBD2 (6 bases each). The CDR3 sequence is 13 residues long. Germline CDR1 reads SQVTM; CDR2 reads ANQGSEA. The V gene lost 7 bases and the J gene lost 5 bases, with 15 bases spanning the gap. The CDR3 DNA follows: TGCAGCGCCCCTCTGAGGGGGGACAATGAGCAGTTCTTA. This sequence encodes CSAPLRGDNEQFL.

The V and J genes are TRBV6-5 and TRBJ2-7; 9 bases line up with TRBD2. The J call may be incorrect, as the DNA end agrees better with TRBJ2-5. Germline V gene data show CDR1 as MNHEY and CDR2 as SVGAGI. This CDR3 contains 14 residues. The CDR3 sequence is CASSPLAGSETQYF. The DNA for the CDR3 is TGTGCCAGCAGTCCTCTAGCGGGGTCAGAGACCCAGTACTTC.

The chain couples TRBV27 to TRBJ2-6; 10 nucleotides match TRBD1. The V and J ends lost 5 bases and 0 bases, in that order; junction bases with no gene match: 10. Per germline, CDR1 MNHEY and CDR2 SMNVEV (reference sequence). This CDR3 spans 19 amino acids. The CDR3 DNA reads as TGTGCCAGCAGTCCCCCTCGGGACAGGGGTCACTCTGGGGCCAACGTCCTGACTTTC. Residues: CASSPPRDRGHSGANVLTF.

This clonotype was detected a few times. The chain recombines TRBV28 with TRBJ2-7, with D uncertain. CDR3 length: 13 amino acids. Trimming stripped 6 bases from V and 3 bases from J, with 12 bases between. The germline gives CDR1 MDHEN, CDR2 SYDVKM. The CDR3 loop is CASRTRFDYEQYF. The CDR3, as DNA: TGTGCCAGCAGGACCCGGTTCGACTACGAGCAGTACTTC.

V gene TRBV20-1 combines with J gene TRBJ2-1; 7 bases are a match to TRBD2. The ends lost 5 bases at V and 5 bases at J; junction bases unmatched: 12. The CDR3 spans 15 residues. Germline values: CDR1 DFQATT, CDR2 SNEGSKA (reference sequence). CDR3 region: CSAQPGRGIDNEQFF. In nucleotides, the CDR3 is TGCAGTGCTCAACCGGGGCGGGGGATTGACAATGAGCAGTTCTTC.

A remark on this clonotype: The final CDR3 position lacks the conserved phenylalanine or tryptophan, pointing to a likely read error. This chain connects TRBV6-5 to TRBJ2-1, with 11 nucleotides matching TRBD2. V was pared by 5 bases and J by 8 bases, with 8 bases of the junction left unmatched. The length of the CDR3 is 15 residues. Germline V CDR1 and CDR2: MNHEY, SVGAGI. CDR3 sequence: CASSVAGGPRDEQFC. The CDR3 DNA is TGTGCCAGCAGTGTAGCGGGGGGGCCTCGGGATGAGCAGTTCTGC.

The chain has TRBV24-1 and TRBJ2-1; D may correspond to TRBD1 or TRBD2 (5 bases each). The V end lost 1 base, the J end lost 7 bases, and 7 bases lay between the germline ends. The CDR3 has 13 residues. Germline CDR1 and CDR2: KGHDR and SFDVKD. CDR3: CATSDLWGNEQFF. CDR3 sequence (DNA): TGTGCCACCAGTGATTTATGGGGGAATGAGCAGTTCTTC.

This clonotype was counted only a few times. The genes are TRBV7-9 and TRBJ2-7; D is possibly TRBD1 (6 bases). V was shortened by 6 bases and J by 5 bases, with 14 bases between the two germline ends. This CDR3 is built from 13 residues. Germline V CDR1 and CDR2: SEHNR, FQNEAQ (reference sequence). CDR3 coding DNA: TGTGCCAGCAGTACCAGGGGCCTGGACGAGCAGTACTTC. Its translation: CASSTRGLDEQYF.

This clonotype showed up just once. This chain joins TRBV28 and TRBJ2-7, with 7 bases that match TRBD1. The V and J ends lost 8 bases and 3 bases, in that order; junction bases with no gene match: 7. The CDR3 loop spans 13 amino acids. Germline CDR1 MDHEN, CDR2 SYDVKM. The CDR3 coding sequence is TGTGCCAGCCGGGACAGCGGAGTCTACGAGCAGTACTTC. Its protein product is CASRDSGVYEQYF. Looking up the rest from reference TRBV28 and TRBJ2-7 gives the full variable domain: DVKVTQSSRYLVKRTGEKVFLECVQDMDHENMFWYRQDPGLGLRLIYFSYDVKMKEKGDIPEGYSVSREKKERFSLILESASTNQTSMYLCASRDSGVYEQYFGPGTRLTVT.

The chain recombines TRBV4-2 with TRBJ2-7, with 10 bases lining up with TRBD2. Germline V CDR1 and CDR2: LGHNA, YNFKEQ. V lost 4 bases and J lost 2; bases outside the gene matches: 5. This CDR3 region has 15 residues. This chain's CDR3 is CASSLSGTSAYEQYF. The CDR3 region has the DNA TGTGCCAGCAGCCTTTCCGGGACTAGCGCCTACGAGCAGTACTTC.

This clonotype was observed a handful of times. The rearrangement joins TRBV6-5 to TRBJ2-5; 11 bases map to TRBD2. The germline V gene has CDR1 MNHEY and CDR2 SVGAGI. With 0 bases clipped from V and 4 bases from J, the junction kept 4 bases outside the gene matches. The CDR3 totals 16 residues. DNA of the CDR3: TGTGCCAGCAGTTACTCGATCGGACTAGCGGGAGAGACCCAGTACTTC. It yields the protein CASSYSIGLAGETQYF.

Details on this clonotype: At one end, the junction sequence differs from germline, possibly due to a read error. The chain combines TRBV5-1 with TRBJ2-5; TRBD2 is a possible D gene (5 bases). Germline values: CDR1 SGHRS, CDR2 YFSETQ. The CDR3 covers 13 residues. The CDR3 sequence: CASSSGGVPEQYF. DNA for the CDR3: TGTGCCAGCAGCTCCGGAGGCGTACCTGAGCAGTACTTC.

The chain is built from TRBV11-3 and TRBJ1-1; D call uncertain. V gave up 4 bases and J gave up 1 base, with 7 bases separating them. CDR1 is SGHNT, CDR2 YENEEA, per germline. There are 13 residues in the CDR3. The CDR3 reads CASSSHPNTEAFF. In DNA, the CDR3 is TGTGCCAGCAGCTCGCATCCGAACACTGAAGCTTTCTTT. The full variable domain, in which reference TRBV11-3 and TRBJ1-1 provide the parts outside the CDR3, is EAGVVQSPRYKIIEKKQPVAFWCNPISGHNTLYWYLQNLGQGPELLIRYENEEAVDDSQLPKDRFSAERLKGVDSTLKIQPAELGDSAVYLCASSSHPNTEAFFGQGTRLTVV.